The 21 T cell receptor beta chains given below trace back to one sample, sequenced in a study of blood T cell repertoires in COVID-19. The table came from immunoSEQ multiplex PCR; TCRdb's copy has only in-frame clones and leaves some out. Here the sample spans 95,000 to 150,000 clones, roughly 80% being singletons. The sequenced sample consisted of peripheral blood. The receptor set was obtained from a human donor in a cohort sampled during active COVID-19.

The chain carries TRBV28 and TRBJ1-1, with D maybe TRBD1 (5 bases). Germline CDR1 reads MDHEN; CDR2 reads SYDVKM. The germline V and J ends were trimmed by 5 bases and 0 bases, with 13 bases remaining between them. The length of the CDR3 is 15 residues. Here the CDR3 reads CASSPIRGMNTEAFF. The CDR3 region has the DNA TGTGCCAGCAGTCCTATACGGGGGATGAACACTGAAGCTTTCTTT. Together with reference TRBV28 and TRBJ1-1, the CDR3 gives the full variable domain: DVKVTQSSRYLVKRTGEKVFLECVQDMDHENMFWYRQDPGLGLRLIYFSYDVKMKEKGDIPEGYSVSREKKERFSLILESASTNQTSMYLCASSPIRGMNTEAFFGQGTRLTVV.

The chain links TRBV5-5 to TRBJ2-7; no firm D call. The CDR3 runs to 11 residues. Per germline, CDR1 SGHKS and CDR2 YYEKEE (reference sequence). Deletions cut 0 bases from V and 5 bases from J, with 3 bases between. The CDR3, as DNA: TGTGCCAGCAGCTTGGGCGACGAGCAGTACTTC. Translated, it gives CASSLGDEQYF.

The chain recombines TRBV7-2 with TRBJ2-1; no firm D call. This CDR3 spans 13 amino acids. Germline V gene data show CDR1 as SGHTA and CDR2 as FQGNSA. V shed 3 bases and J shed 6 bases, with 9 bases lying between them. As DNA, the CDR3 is TGTGCCAGCAGCTTTCCTGGGCCCAATGAGCAGTTCTTC. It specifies CASSFPGPNEQFF.

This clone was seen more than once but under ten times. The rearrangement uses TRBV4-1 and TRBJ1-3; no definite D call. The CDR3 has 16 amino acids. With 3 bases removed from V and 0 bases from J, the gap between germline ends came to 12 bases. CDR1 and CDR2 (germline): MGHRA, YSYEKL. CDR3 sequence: CASSQEGRVSGNTIYF. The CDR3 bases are TGCGCCAGCAGCCAGGAGGGTAGGGTCTCTGGAAACACCATATATTTT.

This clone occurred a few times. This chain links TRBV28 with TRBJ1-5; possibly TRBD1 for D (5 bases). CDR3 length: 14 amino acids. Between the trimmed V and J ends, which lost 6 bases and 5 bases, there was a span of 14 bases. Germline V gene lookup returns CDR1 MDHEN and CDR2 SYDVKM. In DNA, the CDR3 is TGTGCCAGCAGGGGACTGGGTCAAGATCAGCCCCAGCATTTT. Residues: CASRGLGQDQPQHF.

The CDR3 DNA sequence: TGTGCCAGCAGCCAAGATACCCGAGTGGTACGGGAGTACCTATCGGGCGAGCAGTACTTC. Protein: CASSQDTRVVREYLSGEQYF. This chain uses TRBV3-1 (or the pseudogene TRBV3-2) with TRBJ2-7, with D possibly being TRBD2 (6 bases). Germline CDR1 reads LGHDT; CDR2 reads YNNKEL (reference sequence). V lost 0 bases, J lost 6 bases, and 30 bases lay in between. The CDR3 is 20 amino acids.

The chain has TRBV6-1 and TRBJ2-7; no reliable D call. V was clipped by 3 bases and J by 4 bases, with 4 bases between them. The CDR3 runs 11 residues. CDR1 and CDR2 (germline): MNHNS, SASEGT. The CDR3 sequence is CASSDLYEQYF. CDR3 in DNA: TGTGCCAGCAGTGACCTATACGAGCAGTACTTC.

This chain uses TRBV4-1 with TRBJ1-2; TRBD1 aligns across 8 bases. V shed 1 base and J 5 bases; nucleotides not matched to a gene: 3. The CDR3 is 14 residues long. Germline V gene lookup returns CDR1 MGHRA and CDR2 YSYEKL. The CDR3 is CASSQGTGLYGYTF. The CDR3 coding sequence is TGCGCCAGCAGCCAAGGGACAGGGTTGTATGGCTACACCTTC.

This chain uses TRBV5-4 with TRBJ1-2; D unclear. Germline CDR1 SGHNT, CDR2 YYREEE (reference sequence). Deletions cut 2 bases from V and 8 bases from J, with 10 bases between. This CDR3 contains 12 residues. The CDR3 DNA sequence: TGTGCCAGCAGCTTACGGGAGGGCGGCTACACCTTC. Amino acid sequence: CASSLREGGYTF.

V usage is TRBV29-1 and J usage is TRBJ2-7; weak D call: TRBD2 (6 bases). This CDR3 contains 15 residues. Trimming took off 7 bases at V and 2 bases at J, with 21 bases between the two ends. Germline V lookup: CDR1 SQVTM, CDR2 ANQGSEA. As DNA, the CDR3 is TGCAGCGATTGTACCCGGGACTTGGGGCCCTACGAGCAGTACTTC. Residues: CSDCTRDLGPYEQYF.

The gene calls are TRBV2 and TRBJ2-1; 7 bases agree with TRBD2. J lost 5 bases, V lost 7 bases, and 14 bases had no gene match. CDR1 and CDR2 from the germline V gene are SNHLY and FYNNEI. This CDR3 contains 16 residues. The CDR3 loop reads CASTPAGLLADNEQFF. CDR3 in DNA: TGTGCCAGCACCCCGGCCGGGCTGCTAGCGGACAATGAGCAGTTCTTC.

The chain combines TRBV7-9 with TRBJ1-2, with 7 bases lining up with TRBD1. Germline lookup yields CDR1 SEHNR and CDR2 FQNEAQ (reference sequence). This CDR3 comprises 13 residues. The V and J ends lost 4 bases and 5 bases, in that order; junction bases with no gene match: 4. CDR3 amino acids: CASSYDRAYGYTF. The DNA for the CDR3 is TGTGCCAGCAGCTACGACAGGGCTTATGGCTACACCTTC.

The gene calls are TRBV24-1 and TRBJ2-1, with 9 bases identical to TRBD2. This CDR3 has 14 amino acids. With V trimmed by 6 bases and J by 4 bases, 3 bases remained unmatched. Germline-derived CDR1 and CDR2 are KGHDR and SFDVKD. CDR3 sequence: CATSPTSGYNEQFF. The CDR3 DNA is TGTGCCACCAGTCCCACTAGCGGGTACAATGAGCAGTTCTTC.

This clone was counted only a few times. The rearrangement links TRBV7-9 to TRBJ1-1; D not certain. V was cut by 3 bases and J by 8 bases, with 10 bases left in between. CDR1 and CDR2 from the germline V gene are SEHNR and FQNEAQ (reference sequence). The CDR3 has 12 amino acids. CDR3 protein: CASSFWASEAFF. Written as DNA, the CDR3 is TGTGCCAGCAGCTTTTGGGCCAGCGAAGCTTTCTTT.

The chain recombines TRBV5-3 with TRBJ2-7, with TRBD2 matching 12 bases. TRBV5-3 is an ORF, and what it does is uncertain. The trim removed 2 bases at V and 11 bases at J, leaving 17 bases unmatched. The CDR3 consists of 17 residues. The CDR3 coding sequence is TGTGCCAGAAGCTTCACCGGACTAGCGGGGAACTTGAGAAACAAGTACTTC. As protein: CARSFTGLAGNLRNKYF.

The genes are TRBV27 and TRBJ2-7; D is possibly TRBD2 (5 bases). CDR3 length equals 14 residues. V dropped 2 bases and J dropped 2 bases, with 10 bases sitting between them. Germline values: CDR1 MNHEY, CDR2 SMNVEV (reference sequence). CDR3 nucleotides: TGTGCCAGCAGTTTAAGGACTCAAGCCTACGAGCAGTACTTC. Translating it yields CASSLRTQAYEQYF.

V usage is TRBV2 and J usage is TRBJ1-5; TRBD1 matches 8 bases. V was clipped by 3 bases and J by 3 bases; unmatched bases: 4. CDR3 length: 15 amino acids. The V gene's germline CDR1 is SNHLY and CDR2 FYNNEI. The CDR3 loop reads CASSEAQGVNQPQHF. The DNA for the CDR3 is TGTGCCAGCAGTGAGGCACAGGGGGTCAATCAGCCCCAGCATTTT. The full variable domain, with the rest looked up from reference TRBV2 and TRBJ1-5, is EPEVTQTPSHQVTQMGQEVILRCVPISNHLYFYWYRQILGQKVEFLVSFYNNEISEKSEIFDDQFSVERPDGSNFTLKIRSTKLEDSAMYFCASSEAQGVNQPQHFGDGTRLSIL.

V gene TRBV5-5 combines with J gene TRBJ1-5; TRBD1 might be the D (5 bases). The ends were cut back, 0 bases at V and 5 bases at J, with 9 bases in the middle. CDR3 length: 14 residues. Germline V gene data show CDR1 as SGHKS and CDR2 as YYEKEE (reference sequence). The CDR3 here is CASSLGGGDQPQHF. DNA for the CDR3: TGTGCCAGCAGCTTGGGCGGGGGGGATCAGCCCCAGCATTTT.

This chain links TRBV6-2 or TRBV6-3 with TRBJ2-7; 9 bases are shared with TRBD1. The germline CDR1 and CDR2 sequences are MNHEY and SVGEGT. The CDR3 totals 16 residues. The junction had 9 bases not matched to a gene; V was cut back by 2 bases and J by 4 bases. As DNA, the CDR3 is TGTGCCAGCAGTTACCCACTGACAGGGGGGCCTTACGAGCAGTACTTC. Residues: CASSYPLTGGPYEQYF.

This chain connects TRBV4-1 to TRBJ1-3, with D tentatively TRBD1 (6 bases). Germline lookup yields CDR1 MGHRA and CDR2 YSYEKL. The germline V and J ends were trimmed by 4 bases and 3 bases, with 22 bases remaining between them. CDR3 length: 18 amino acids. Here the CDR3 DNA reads TGCGCCAGCAGCCCTAGGACAGCGGATTCAACCTTTGGAAACACCATATATTTT. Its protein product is CASSPRTADSTFGNTIYF.

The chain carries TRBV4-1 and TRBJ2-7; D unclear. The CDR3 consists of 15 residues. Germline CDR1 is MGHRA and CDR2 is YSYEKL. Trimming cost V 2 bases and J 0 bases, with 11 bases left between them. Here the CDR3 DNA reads TGCGCCAGCAGCCAAACCGCGACTTCCTCCTACGAGCAGTACTTC. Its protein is CASSQTATSSYEQYF.